Shown below are 10 T cell receptor beta chains from a single sample sequenced in a study of cytomegalovirus exposure and HLA in healthy donors listed by TCRdb under 2017. The library relied on the immunoSEQ multiplex PCR assay. For the multiplex PCR, a mixture combining 60 forward primers for TCR Vbeta segments and 13 reverse primers for TCR Jbeta segments was used. TCRdb re-hosts the immuneACCESS table, in-frame sequences only. Its copies lack some clones; in the studies checked, an unresolved V gene accounts for under half of them, and the cause for the rest is not known. This sample's records show fewer than 95,000 clones. The top ten clonotypes cover 4.5% to 6.5% of the sample. The specimen sequenced was PBMCs. These receptors originate from a woman between 40 and 55 years old in good health and CMV-seropositive.

The rearrangement uses TRBV6-1 and TRBJ2-1; TRBD2 matches at 12 bases. This CDR3 has 17 residues. V dropped 4 bases and J dropped 2; count of bases not matched to a gene: 6. Per germline, CDR1 MNHNS and CDR2 SASEGT. CDR3 coding DNA: TGTGCCAGCAGTGTACCTCGGACTAGCGGGACCTACAATGAGCAGTTCTTC. As protein: CASSVPRTSGTYNEQFF.

The chain links TRBV27 to TRBJ2-2; perhaps TRBD2 as D (6 bases). CDR1 is MNHEY, CDR2 SMNVEV, per germline (reference sequence). The ends were cut back, 3 bases at V and 4 bases at J, with 12 bases in the middle. The CDR3 sequence is 15 residues long. CDR3 region: CASSFLLGGTGELFF. The CDR3 DNA reads as TGTGCCAGCAGTTTCCTCCTCGGGGGCACCGGGGAGCTGTTTTTT.

This rearrangement joins TRBV15 to TRBJ1-2, with D possibly being TRBD1 (6 bases). Germline V CDR1 and CDR2: LNHNV, YYDKDF (reference sequence). With 2 bases removed from V and 7 bases from J, the gap between germline ends came to 17 bases. The CDR3 is made up of 15 amino acids. CDR3 loop: CATSRNRVSEGGYTF. DNA of the CDR3: TGTGCCACCAGCAGAAACAGGGTATCGGAAGGTGGCTACACCTTC.

The chain combines TRBV28 with TRBJ1-1; TRBD1 agrees at 8 bases. V was clipped by 5 bases and J by 4 bases; unmatched bases: 6. This CDR3 comprises 14 residues. Germline CDR1 and CDR2: MDHEN and SYDVKM. The CDR3 nucleotides read TGTGCCAGCAGTATAACAACAGGGGGCACTGAAGCTTTCTTT. This sequence encodes CASSITTGGTEAFF.

This chain links TRBV5-1 with TRBJ2-3; TRBD1 is a possible D gene (6 bases). V was shortened by 0 bases and J by 9 bases, with 8 bases between the two germline ends. This CDR3 is 12 amino acids long. Germline CDR1 SGHRS, CDR2 YFSETQ. DNA for the CDR3: TGCGCCAGCAGCTTGGACCAGGGGACGCAGTATTTT. Its protein product is CASSLDQGTQYF.

The V call is TRBV7-2, the J call TRBJ1-2; the D is unclear. Looked up from germline, CDR1 is SGHTA and CDR2 is FQGNSA. This CDR3 has 14 residues. The ends were cut back, 2 bases at V and 2 bases at J, with 9 bases in the middle. The CDR3 loop reads CASSLPGENYGYTF. CDR3 in DNA: TGTGCCAGCAGCTTACCCGGGGAGAACTATGGCTACACCTTC.

The chain recombines TRBV5-6 with TRBJ2-7, with no clear D. Germline V gene lookup returns CDR1 SGHDT and CDR2 YYEEEE. The V end was cut by 0 bases, the J end by 3 bases, with 7 bases between. There are 13 residues in the CDR3. The CDR3 reads CASSLGQHYEQYF. Written as DNA, the CDR3 is TGTGCCAGCAGCTTGGGGCAACACTACGAGCAGTACTTC. Together with reference TRBV5-6 and TRBJ2-7, the CDR3 gives the full variable domain: DAGVTQSPTHLIKTRGQQVTLRCSPKSGHDTVSWYQQALGQGPQFIFQYYEEEERQRGNFPDRFSGHQFPNYSSELNVNALLLGDSALYLCASSLGQHYEQYFGPGTRLTVT.

This chain joins TRBV2 and TRBJ2-3; TRBD1 might be the D (6 bases). The CDR3 consists of 15 residues. The germline V gene has CDR1 SNHLY and CDR2 FYNNEI. The V end was cut by 0 bases, the J end by 6 bases, with 13 bases between. The CDR3 here is CASSEATTGTDTQYF. CDR3 DNA sequence: TGTGCCAGCAGTGAAGCGACGACAGGTACGGATACGCAGTATTTT. Combining the CDR3 with reference TRBV2 and TRBJ2-3 gives the whole variable domain EPEVTQTPSHQVTQMGQEVILRCVPISNHLYFYWYRQILGQKVEFLVSFYNNEISEKSEIFDDQFSVERPDGSNFTLKIRSTKLEDSAMYFCASSEATTGTDTQYFGPGTRLTVL.

The genes are TRBV29-1 and TRBJ1-5; D gene unclear. CDR1 and CDR2 (germline): SQVTM, ANQGSEA. V shed 6 bases and J shed 1 base, with 19 bases lying between them. The CDR3 loop spans 16 amino acids. CDR3 nucleotides: TGCAGCGTCGCGACGAGCGGGGTTTCAAGCAATCAGCCCCAGCATTTT. It yields the protein CSVATSGVSSNQPQHF.

This chain joins TRBV9 and TRBJ2-1; TRBD2 agrees at 7 bases. With V trimmed by 3 bases and J by 2 bases, 5 bases remained unmatched. Germline V CDR1 and CDR2: SGDLS, YYNGEE. The CDR3 extends over 15 amino acids. The DNA of the CDR3 is TGTGCCAGCAGCGGAAGCGGGAACCCCTACAATGAGCAGTTCTTC. Protein sequence: CASSGSGNPYNEQFF.